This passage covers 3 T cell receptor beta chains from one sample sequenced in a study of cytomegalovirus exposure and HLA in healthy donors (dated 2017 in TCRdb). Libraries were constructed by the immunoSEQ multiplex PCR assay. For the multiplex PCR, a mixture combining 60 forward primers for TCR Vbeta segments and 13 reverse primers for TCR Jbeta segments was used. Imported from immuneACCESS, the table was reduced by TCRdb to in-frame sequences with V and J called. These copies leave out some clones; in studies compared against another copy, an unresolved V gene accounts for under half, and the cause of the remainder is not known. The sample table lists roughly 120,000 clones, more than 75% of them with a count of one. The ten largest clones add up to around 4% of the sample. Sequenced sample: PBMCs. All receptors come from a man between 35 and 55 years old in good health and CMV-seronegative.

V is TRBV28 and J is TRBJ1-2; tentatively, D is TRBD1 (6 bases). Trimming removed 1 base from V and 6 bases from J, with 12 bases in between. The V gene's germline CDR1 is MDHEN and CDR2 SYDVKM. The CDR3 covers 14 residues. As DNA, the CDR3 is TGTGCCAGCAGTTTATTTAAACAGGGAAATGGCTACACCTTC. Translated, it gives CASSLFKQGNGYTF.

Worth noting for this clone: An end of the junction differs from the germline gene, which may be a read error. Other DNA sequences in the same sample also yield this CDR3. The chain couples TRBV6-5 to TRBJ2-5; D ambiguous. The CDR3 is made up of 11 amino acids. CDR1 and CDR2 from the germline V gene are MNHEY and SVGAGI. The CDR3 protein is CASSSGETQYF. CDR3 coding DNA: TGTGCCAGTAGTTCCGGGGAGACCCAGTACTTC.

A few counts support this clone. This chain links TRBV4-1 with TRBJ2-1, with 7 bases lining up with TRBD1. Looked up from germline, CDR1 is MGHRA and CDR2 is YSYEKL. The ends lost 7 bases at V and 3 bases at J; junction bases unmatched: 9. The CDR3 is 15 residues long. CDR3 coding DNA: TGCGCCAGCACCGACAGGGAATTGGGCTACAATGAGCAGTTCTTC. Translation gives CASTDRELGYNEQFF.